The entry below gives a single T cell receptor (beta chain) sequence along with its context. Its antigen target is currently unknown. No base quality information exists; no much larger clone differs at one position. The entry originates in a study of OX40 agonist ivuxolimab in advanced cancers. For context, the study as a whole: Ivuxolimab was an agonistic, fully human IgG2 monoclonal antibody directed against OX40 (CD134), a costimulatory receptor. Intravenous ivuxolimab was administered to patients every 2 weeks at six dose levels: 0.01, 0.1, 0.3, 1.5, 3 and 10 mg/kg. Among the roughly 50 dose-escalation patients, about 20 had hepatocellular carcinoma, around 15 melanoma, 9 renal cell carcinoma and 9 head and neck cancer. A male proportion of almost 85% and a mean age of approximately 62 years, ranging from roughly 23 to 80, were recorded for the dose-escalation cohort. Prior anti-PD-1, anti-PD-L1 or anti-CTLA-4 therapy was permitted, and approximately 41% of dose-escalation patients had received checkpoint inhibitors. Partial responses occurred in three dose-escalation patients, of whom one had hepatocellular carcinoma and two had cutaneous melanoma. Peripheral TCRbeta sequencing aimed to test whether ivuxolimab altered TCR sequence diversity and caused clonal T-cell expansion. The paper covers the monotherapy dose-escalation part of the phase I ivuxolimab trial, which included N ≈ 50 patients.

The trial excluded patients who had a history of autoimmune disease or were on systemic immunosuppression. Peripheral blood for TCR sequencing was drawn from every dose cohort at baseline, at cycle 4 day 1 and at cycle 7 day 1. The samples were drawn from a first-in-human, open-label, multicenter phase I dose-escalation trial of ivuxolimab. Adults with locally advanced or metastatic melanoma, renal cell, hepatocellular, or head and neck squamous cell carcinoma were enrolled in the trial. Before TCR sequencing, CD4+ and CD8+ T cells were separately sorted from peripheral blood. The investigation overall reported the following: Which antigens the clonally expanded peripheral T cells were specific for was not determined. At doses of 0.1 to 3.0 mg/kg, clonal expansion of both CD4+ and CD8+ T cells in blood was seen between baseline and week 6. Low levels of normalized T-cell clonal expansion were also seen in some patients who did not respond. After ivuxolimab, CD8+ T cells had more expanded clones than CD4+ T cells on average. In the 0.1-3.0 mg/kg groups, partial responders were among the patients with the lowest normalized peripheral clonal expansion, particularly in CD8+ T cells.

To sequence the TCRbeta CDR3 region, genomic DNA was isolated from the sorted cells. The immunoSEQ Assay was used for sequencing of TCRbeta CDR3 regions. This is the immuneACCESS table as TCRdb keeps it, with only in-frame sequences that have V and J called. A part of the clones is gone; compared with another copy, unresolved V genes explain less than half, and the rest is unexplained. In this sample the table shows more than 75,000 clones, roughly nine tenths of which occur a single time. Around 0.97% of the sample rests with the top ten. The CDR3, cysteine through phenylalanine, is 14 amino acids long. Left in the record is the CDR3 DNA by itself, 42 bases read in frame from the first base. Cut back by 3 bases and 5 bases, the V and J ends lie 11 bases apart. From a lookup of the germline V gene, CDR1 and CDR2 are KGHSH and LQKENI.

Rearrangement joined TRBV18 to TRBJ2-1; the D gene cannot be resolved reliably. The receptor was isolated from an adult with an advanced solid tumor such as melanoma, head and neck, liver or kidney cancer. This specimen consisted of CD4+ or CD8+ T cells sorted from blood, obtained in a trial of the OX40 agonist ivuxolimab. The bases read TGTGCCAGCTCACCCTCCCCCACGAACAATGAGCAGTTCTTC. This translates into CASSPSPTNNEQFF.